A single sample is the source of the 21 T cell receptor beta chains below, sequenced in a study of blood T cell repertoires in COVID-19. Some clones are missing from TCRdb's copy, which holds only in-frame ones; the method was immunoSEQ multiplex PCR. The table includes roughly 300,000 clones, approximately 82% detected once. The specimen sequenced was peripheral blood. Receptor source: a woman aged 45-60 years with acute or convalescent COVID-19.

The V gene is TRBV5-1, the J gene TRBJ1-1; tentative D call: TRBD1 (5 bases). This CDR3 is 15 amino acids long. The V gene lost 1 base and the J gene lost 3 bases, with 13 bases spanning the gap. Germline CDR1 SGHRS, CDR2 YFSETQ. CDR3: CASSLTAGRDTEAFF. CDR3 in DNA: TGCGCCAGCAGCTTGACGGCAGGGCGCGACACTGAAGCTTTCTTT.

The chain links TRBV27 to TRBJ1-1; D may be TRBD1 (5 bases). CDR1 is MNHEY, CDR2 SMNVEV, per germline (reference sequence). The CDR3 runs 13 residues. V lost 4 bases and J 6 bases, leaving 12 bases between the germline ends. Here the CDR3 reads CASSSYRGAEAFF. Written as DNA, the CDR3 is TGTGCCAGCAGTTCATATAGGGGTGCTGAAGCTTTCTTT.

A few counts support this clone. The CDR3 loop is CASSLEGDTHNEQFF. CDR3 bases: TGCGCCAGCAGCTTGGAAGGGGACACCCACAATGAGCAGTTCTTC. The rearrangement joins TRBV5-1 to TRBJ2-1; D may be TRBD1 (6 bases). The CDR3 consists of 15 residues. Germline-derived CDR1 and CDR2 are SGHRS and YFSETQ. The ends were cut back, 0 bases at V and 5 bases at J, with 12 bases in the middle.

V usage is TRBV2 and J usage is TRBJ1-1; 8 nucleotides agree with TRBD1. Per germline, CDR1 SNHLY and CDR2 FYNNEI. V dropped 6 bases and J dropped 7; count of bases not matched to a gene: 7. CDR3 length: 13 residues. CDR3 nucleotides: TGTGCCAGCAGATACCAGGGGGCGGGTGAAGCTTTCTTT. It encodes CASRYQGAGEAFF. Using reference TRBV2 and TRBJ1-1 for the parts outside the CDR3, the full variable domain is EPEVTQTPSHQVTQMGQEVILRCVPISNHLYFYWYRQILGQKVEFLVSFYNNEISEKSEIFDDQFSVERPDGSNFTLKIRSTKLEDSAMYFCASRYQGAGEAFFGQGTRLTVV.

The rearrangement links TRBV3-1 (or the pseudogene TRBV3-2) to TRBJ2-5; D is possibly TRBD2 (6 bases). Trimming stripped 0 bases from V and 4 bases from J, with 18 bases between. Germline CDR1 LGHDT, CDR2 YNNKEL (reference sequence). The CDR3 consists of 17 residues. CDR3 residues: CASSQDQPGEYPETQYF. CDR3 nucleotide sequence: TGTGCCAGCAGCCAAGATCAGCCGGGAGAGTACCCAGAGACCCAGTACTTC.

The rearrangement joins TRBV19 to TRBJ1-6, with 8 bases matching TRBD1. Germline CDR1 LNHDA, CDR2 SQIVND (reference sequence). The CDR3 runs 14 residues. J was trimmed by 8 bases and V by 6 bases; bases with no gene match: 6. As DNA, the CDR3 is TGTGCCAGTAGCAAAGGACAGGGTGATTCACCCCTCCACTTT. Translation gives CASSKGQGDSPLHF. Drawing the rest from reference TRBV19 and TRBJ1-6, the complete variable domain is DGGITQSPKYLFRKEGQNVTLSCEQNLNHDAMYWYRQDPGQGLRLIYYSQIVNDFQKGDIAEGYSVSREKKESFPLTVTSAQKNPTAFYLCASSKGQGDSPLHFGNGTRLTVT.

This clone has a handful of counts. The CDR3 nucleotides read TGTGCCAGTATGCCGGGACAGACGATCTATGGCTACACCTTC. This encodes CASMPGQTIYGYTF. This chain connects TRBV19 to TRBJ1-2, with TRBD1 identical over 7 bases. With V trimmed by 7 bases and J by 4 bases, 9 bases remained unmatched. CDR3 length: 14 amino acids. Germline assignment: CDR1 LNHDA and CDR2 SQIVND (reference sequence).

J is TRBJ2-2 and V is TRBV19; TRBD1 agrees at 7 bases. V dropped 7 bases and J dropped 0; count of bases not matched to a gene: 2. Per germline, CDR1 LNHDA and CDR2 SQIVND (reference sequence). This CDR3 spans 14 amino acids. The CDR3: CASKGQPNTGELFF. CDR3 nucleotides: TGTGCCAGTAAGGGACAGCCGAACACCGGGGAGCTGTTTTTT.

V and J are TRBV7-9 and TRBJ1-1; TRBD1 is a possible D gene (5 bases). The length of the CDR3 is 15 residues. Germline V lookup: CDR1 SEHNR, CDR2 FQNEAQ (reference sequence). Trimming pared 7 bases from V and 1 base from J, leaving 16 bases between. The CDR3 loop reads CASNKLGTGNTEAFF. Here the CDR3 DNA reads TGTGCCAGCAACAAACTGGGGACTGGGAACACTGAAGCTTTCTTT.

The chain employs TRBV5-6 and TRBJ1-1; D remains ambiguous. Germline loops: CDR1 SGHDT, CDR2 YYEEEE. V lost 6 bases and J lost 4, with 22 bases in between. The CDR3 runs to 16 residues. The CDR3 nucleotides read TGTGCCAGCAACCTATTGGAAGCTTCAAGGAGCACTGAAGCTTTCTTT. Translating it yields CASNLLEASRSTEAFF.

A single count supports this clone. This sequence joins TRBV9 and TRBJ1-1; D unresolved. CDR1 SGDLS and CDR2 YYNGEE come from the germline V gene. V was trimmed by 3 bases and J by 1 base, leaving 4 bases between them. The CDR3 covers 12 residues. This CDR3 is CASSDRNTEAFF. The CDR3 DNA follows: TGTGCCAGCAGCGATAGGAACACTGAAGCTTTCTTT.

This chain connects TRBV4-2 to TRBJ2-5; the D gene is possibly TRBD1 (6 bases). Trimming left V 4 bases short and J 4 bases short, with 13 bases between. Germline V gene lookup returns CDR1 LGHNA and CDR2 YNFKEQ. The CDR3 covers 14 residues. Here the CDR3 reads CASSRSQGPETQYF. The DNA of the CDR3 is TGTGCCAGCAGCCGATCACAGGGACCAGAGACCCAGTACTTC.

This clone has a single count. This rearrangement joins TRBV7-2 to TRBJ2-1, with 14 bases aligning to TRBD2. CDR3 size: 17 residues. Germline V gives CDR1 SGHTA, CDR2 FQGNSA. V lost 6 bases, J lost 12 bases, and 16 bases stayed unmatched. CDR3 in amino acids: CASSWDVGLAGGEVQFF. The CDR3 DNA follows: TGTGCCAGCAGTTGGGATGTAGGACTAGCGGGGGGCGAGGTGCAGTTCTTC.

J is TRBJ2-3 and V is TRBV2; D may be TRBD1 (5 bases). V was pared by 0 bases and J by 3 bases, with 16 bases between. The CDR3 totals 17 residues. The germline V gene has CDR1 SNHLY and CDR2 FYNNEI. As DNA, the CDR3 is TGTGCCAGCAGTGAAGCGGGCCGCAGGGATGGTACAGATACGCAGTATTTT. Its protein is CASSEAGRRDGTDTQYF.

This clone was seen just once. This sequence joins TRBV19 and TRBJ1-5; the D is unclear. Germline V gene lookup returns CDR1 LNHDA and CDR2 SQIVND (reference sequence). V was pared by 3 bases and J by 6 bases, with 12 bases between. The CDR3 length is 14 residues. The CDR3, as DNA: TGTGCCAGTAGTATCAAGGGAGATGGTCAGCCCCAGCATTTT. Translated, it gives CASSIKGDGQPQHF.

The chain is built from TRBV7-2 and TRBJ1-1, with 11 bases that match TRBD1. Germline loops: CDR1 SGHTA, CDR2 FQGNSA. The CDR3 loop spans 17 amino acids. Trimming took 0 bases from V and 0 from J; bases not matched to a gene: 3. CDR3 sequence: CASSLAGQGAMNTEAFF. CDR3 coding DNA: TGTGCCAGCAGCTTAGCCGGACAGGGGGCCATGAACACTGAAGCTTTCTTT.

This chain joins TRBV7-2 and TRBJ2-6; the D is unclear. This CDR3 region has 16 residues. Trimming removed 0 bases at V and 0 bases at J, with 6 bases between. The germline V gene encodes CDR1 SGHTA and CDR2 FQGNSA. DNA for the CDR3: TGTGCCAGCAGCTTAGCTCCGGGCTCTGGGGCCAACGTCCTGACTTTC. This sequence encodes CASSLAPGSGANVLTF. The full variable domain, completed using reference TRBV7-2 and TRBJ2-6, is GAGVSQSPSNKVTEKGKDVELRCDPISGHTALYWYRQSLGQGLEFLIYFQGNSAPDKSGLPSDRFSAERTGGSVSTLTIQRTQQEDSAVYLCASSLAPGSGANVLTFGAGSRLTVL.

This chain links TRBV27 with TRBJ2-1; possibly TRBD1 for D (6 bases). The germline V and J ends were trimmed by 7 bases and 1 base, with 17 bases remaining between them. CDR3 size: 16 residues. Germline-derived CDR1 and CDR2 are MNHEY and SMNVEV (reference sequence). The CDR3 region has the DNA TGTGCCAGCATCCCTAGAGGGGGTAGGTCCTACAATGAGCAGTTCTTC. Its protein product is CASIPRGGRSYNEQFF.

This clone has a single count. This chain joins TRBV9 and TRBJ2-1; 9 nucleotides line up with TRBD1. Germline loops: CDR1 SGDLS, CDR2 YYNGEE. CDR3 length: 15 residues. Trimming removed 4 bases from V and 2 bases from J; junction bases left unmatched: 4. CDR3 sequence (DNA): TGTGCCAGCAGCCCAGGACAGGGGCCCTACAATGAGCAGTTCTTC. Translated, it gives CASSPGQGPYNEQFF.

V is TRBV10-1 and J is TRBJ2-4, with D possibly TRBD2 on 6 matching bases. Trimming left V 1 base short and J 2 bases short, with 24 bases between. CDR1 and CDR2 (germline): WNHNN, SYGVQD (reference sequence). This CDR3 has 20 amino acids. CDR3 in amino acids: CASSEWRVVGPHVPKNIQYF. The CDR3 region has the DNA TGCGCCAGCAGTGAGTGGAGGGTCGTAGGGCCTCATGTCCCCAAAAACATTCAGTACTTC.

The chain couples TRBV5-1 to TRBJ2-1, with 9 bases fitting TRBD2. This CDR3 spans 17 amino acids. Trimming took 0 bases from V and 3 from J; bases not matched to a gene: 7. The germline CDR1 and CDR2 sequences are SGHRS and YFSETQ. CDR3 DNA sequence: TGCGCCAGCAGCTTGGAGGTGCGGGGGGGCATCTACAATGAGCAGTTCTTC. The encoded protein is CASSLEVRGGIYNEQFF.